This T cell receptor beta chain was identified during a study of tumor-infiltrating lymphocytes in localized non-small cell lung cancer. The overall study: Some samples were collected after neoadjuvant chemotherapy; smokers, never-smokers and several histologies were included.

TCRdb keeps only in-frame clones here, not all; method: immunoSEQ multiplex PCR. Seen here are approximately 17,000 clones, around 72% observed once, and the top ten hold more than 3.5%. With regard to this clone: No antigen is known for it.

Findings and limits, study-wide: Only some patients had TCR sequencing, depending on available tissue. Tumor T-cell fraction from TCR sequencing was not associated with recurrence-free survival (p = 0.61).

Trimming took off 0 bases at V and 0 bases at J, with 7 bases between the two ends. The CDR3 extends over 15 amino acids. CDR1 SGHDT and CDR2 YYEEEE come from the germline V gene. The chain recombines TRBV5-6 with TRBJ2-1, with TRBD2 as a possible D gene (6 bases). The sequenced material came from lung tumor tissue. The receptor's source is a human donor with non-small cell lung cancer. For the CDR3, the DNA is TGTGCCAGCAGCTTGGTGGGGGGCTCCTACAATGAGCAGTTCTTC. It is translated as CASSLVGGSYNEQFF.